Each of the 13 T cell receptor beta chains below was sequenced from the same sample in a study of blood T cell repertoires in COVID-19. The method was immunoSEQ multiplex PCR; TCRdb's version includes in-frame clones alone and lacks a portion of them. The sample lists some 200,000 clones; about 78% were seen once. Sequencing was done on a sample of peripheral blood. All receptors come from a woman aged 70 to 79 with acute or convalescent COVID-19.

V usage is TRBV30 and J usage is TRBJ1-5, with TRBD1 matching over 7 bases. Germline CDR1 GTSNPN, CDR2 SVGIG (reference sequence). Trimming at V came to 1 base and at J to 8 bases, leaving 5 bases not matched to a gene. There are 13 residues in the CDR3. The CDR3 region has the DNA TGTGCCTGGAGTGCACAGCAGGGGGAGCCCCAGCATTTT. Protein product: CAWSAQQGEPQHF.

In nucleotides, the CDR3 is TGCGCCAGCAGCTTGGTGCCACAGCAGAACACTGAAGCTTTCTTT. It specifies CASSLVPQQNTEAFF. The chain uses TRBV5-1 and TRBJ1-1; no clear D gene. The length of the CDR3 is 15 residues. Per the germline V gene, CDR1 is SGHRS and CDR2 is YFSETQ. The ends were cut back, 0 bases at V and 1 base at J, with 10 bases in the middle.

The V call is TRBV19, the J call TRBJ1-5; D call uncertain. The germline gives CDR1 LNHDA, CDR2 SQIVND (reference sequence). The CDR3 runs to 17 residues. The ends were cut back, 4 bases at V and 3 bases at J, with 19 bases in the middle. CDR3 residues: CASSRSGAAAINQPQHF. As DNA, the CDR3 is TGTGCCAGTAGTAGGTCCGGAGCGGCAGCCATCAATCAGCCCCAGCATTTT.

This clone was picked up one time. The chain is built from TRBV7-2 and TRBJ2-7; the D gene is possibly TRBD1 (5 bases). CDR1 and CDR2 (germline): SGHTA, FQGNSA. This CDR3 comprises 14 residues. V shed 5 bases and J shed 2 bases, with 13 bases lying between them. DNA of the CDR3: TGTGCCAGCAGCCCCAGGACACGGACCTACGAGCAGTACTTC. Protein: CASSPRTRTYEQYF.

The rearrangement links TRBV19 to TRBJ2-1; D perhaps matches TRBD2 (6 bases). This CDR3 contains 15 residues. CDR1 is LNHDA, CDR2 SQIVND, per germline (reference sequence). Trimming cost V 6 bases and J 7 bases, with 19 bases left between them. CDR3 protein: CASRTRGGNWNEQFF. CDR3 sequence (DNA): TGTGCCAGTAGAACGAGGGGCGGGAATTGGAATGAGCAGTTCTTC.

The chain joins TRBV18 to TRBJ2-3; perhaps TRBD1 as D (6 bases). CDR3 length: 17 amino acids. Trimming removed 2 bases at V and 2 bases at J, with 17 bases between. CDR1 KGHSH and CDR2 LQKENI come from the germline V gene. The CDR3 here is CASSPGGQRTTTDTQYF. CDR3 sequence (DNA): TGTGCCAGCTCACCAGGAGGACAGCGTACTACCACAGATACGCAGTATTTT.

This clone was picked up a small number of times. The chain is built from TRBV6-1 and TRBJ1-2; D is ambiguous. The CDR3 has 15 residues. The V gene's germline CDR1 is MNHNS and CDR2 SASEGT. V lost 6 bases, J lost 6 bases, and 20 bases lay in between. The CDR3 DNA sequence: TGTGCCAGCAGCGAGAGATCCAGGTCCTATAATGGCTACACCTTC. This encodes CASSERSRSYNGYTF.

The V call is TRBV5-1, the J call TRBJ2-2; 8 bases map to TRBD1. The CDR3 runs 14 residues. Germline V gives CDR1 SGHRS, CDR2 YFSETQ. Trimming took 3 bases from V and 6 from J; bases not matched to a gene: 4. The CDR3 sequence is CASSYGQGAGELFF. CDR3 bases: TGCGCCAGCAGCTATGGACAGGGAGCCGGGGAGCTGTTTTTT.

The CDR3 nucleotides read TGTGCCAGCAGTTTCAGGGGGCTGCAGAACACCGGGGAGCTGTTTTTT. Amino acid sequence: CASSFRGLQNTGELFF. The V gene is TRBV28, the J gene TRBJ2-2; 8 bases are shared with TRBD1. V lost 3 bases, J lost 1 base, and 4 bases stayed unmatched. The CDR3 runs 16 residues. The germline gives CDR1 MDHEN, CDR2 SYDVKM.

The CDR3 sequence is CASSLELPDTQYF. CDR3 nucleotides: TGTGCCAGCAGCTTGGAACTCCCAGATACGCAGTATTTT. The chain uses TRBV5-4 and TRBJ2-3; D not resolved. V was pared by 0 bases and J by 4 bases, with 6 bases between. In germline, CDR1 is SGHNT, CDR2 YYREEE (reference sequence). The CDR3 length is 13 residues.

The chain joins TRBV5-4 to TRBJ2-5, with 10 bases lining up with TRBD1. The trim removed 3 bases at V and 5 bases at J, leaving 4 bases unmatched. The CDR3 has 14 residues. Germline-derived CDR1 and CDR2 are SGHNT and YYREEE (reference sequence). The CDR3 DNA sequence: TGTGCCAGCAGCTCCCGGGACAGGGGCGAGACCCAGTACTTC. Protein: CASSSRDRGETQYF.

In the case of this clone: The same CDR3 arises from other DNA sequences in this sample as well. The genes are TRBV5-1 and TRBJ1-1; D is unclear. From germline, CDR1 is SGHRS and CDR2 YFSETQ. V dropped 0 bases and J dropped 4 bases, with 7 bases sitting between them. CDR3 length: 13 amino acids. The CDR3 sequence is CASSLDRATEAFF. The CDR3 DNA reads TGCGCCAGCAGCTTGGATAGAGCCACTGAAGCTTTCTTT.

The chain employs TRBV28 and TRBJ1-6; TRBD1 matches at 8 bases. V trimming: 3 bases; J trimming: 9 bases; junction bases outside the gene matches: 13. The CDR3 has 17 residues. Germline CDR1 MDHEN, CDR2 SYDVKM. The CDR3 nucleotides are TGTGCCAGCAGTTTCGTCGCAATGGGGCAGGGGGCTTCACCCCTCCACTTT. Its protein is CASSFVAMGQGASPLHF.